A single sample gave rise to the 17 T cell receptor beta chains below, sequenced in a study of tumor and adjacent non-tumor tissue in lung cancer. This sample's RNA came from whole unsorted tissue. This non-tumor lung sample came from over 3 cm beyond the tumor edge. The library came from three nested PCR rounds adapted from ARM-PCR protocols. TCRdb used MiXCR to reprocess the multiplex PCR reads, holding one entry per CDR3 protein. Altogether 60,000 to 70,000 distinct CDR3 sequences are present, more than 75% being singletons, with the ten largest covering under 55%. The specimen was distant non-tumor lung tissue. The receptors shown here come from a man aged 55 to 70 with non-small cell lung cancer.

This clonotype came up once. The CDR3 ends on some other residue instead of the conserved phenylalanine or tryptophan, so this is likely a read error. The V and J genes are TRBV28 and TRBJ2-3; no reliable D call. Germline loops: CDR1 MDHEN, CDR2 SYDVKM. The CDR3 contains 14 residues. CDR3 residues: CVSSFVSGTDTQYL. In nucleotides, the CDR3 is TGTGTCAGCAGTTTCGTTTCGGGCACAGATACGCAGTATTTA.

The table lists this clonotype with a count of one. The chain employs TRBV5-6 and TRBJ2-3; D unresolved. Germline lookup yields CDR1 SGHDT and CDR2 YYEEEE. This CDR3 has 13 amino acids. The CDR3 region is CFSSLKGIDTQYF. In DNA form, the CDR3 reads TGTTTCAGCAGCTTGAAGGGAATAGATACGCAGTATTTT. Variable domain in full (rest from reference TRBV5-6 and TRBJ2-3): DAGVTQSPTHLIKTRGQQVTLRCSPKSGHDTVSWYQQALGQGPQFIFQYYEEEERQRGNFPDRFSGHQFPNYSSELNVNALLLGDSALYLCFSSLKGIDTQYFGPGTRLTVL.

As concerns this clonotype: The missing conserved phenylalanine or tryptophan at the end of this CDR3 makes a read error likely. The chain links TRBV5-1 to TRBJ2-1; tentatively, D is TRBD2 (6 bases). Deletions cut 3 bases from V and 0 bases from J, with 7 bases between. The V gene's germline CDR1 is SGHRS and CDR2 YFSETQ. The CDR3 spans 14 residues. CDR3 in amino acids: CASSCGDSYNEQFS. The CDR3 DNA sequence: TGCGCCAGCAGCTGCGGGGACTCCTACAATGAGCAGTTCTCC.

This clonotype was seen a few times. V gene TRBV5-1 combines with J gene TRBJ2-2, with unresolved D. Germline-derived CDR1 and CDR2 are SGHRS and YFSETQ. The ends were cut back, 0 bases at V and 3 bases at J, with 6 bases in the middle. The CDR3 runs 14 residues. The CDR3 reads CASSLEQDTGELFF. CDR3 in DNA: TGCGCCAGCAGCTTGGAACAAGACACCGGGGAGCTGTTTTTT.

This clonotype was recorded at least ten times. V gene TRBV28 combines with J gene TRBJ1-5, with 9 bases lining up with TRBD1. The CDR3 has 14 amino acids. V was clipped by 7 bases and J by 4 bases; unmatched bases: 5. The germline V gene has CDR1 MDHEN and CDR2 SYDVKM. CDR3 nucleotides: TGTGCCAGCATAGGGACAGGGAGGAATCAGCCCCAGCATTTT. This translates into CASIGTGRNQPQHF.

The rearrangement uses TRBV6-5 and TRBJ2-3; no clear D. CDR1 is MNHEY, CDR2 SVGAGI, per germline. This CDR3 is 14 amino acids long. CDR3 loop: CTSSYRIQADTQYF. The CDR3 region has the DNA TGTACGAGCAGTTACCGGATTCAGGCAGATACGCAGTATTTT.

A word on this clonotype: An end of the junction does not agree with germline; a read error may underlie this. The chain is built from TRBV6-5 and TRBJ2-2; D possibly corresponds to TRBD2 (5 bases). This CDR3 region has 14 residues. Germline CDR1 and CDR2: MNHEY and SVGAGI. CDR3 coding DNA: TGTGCCAGCAATTACAGACCGAATACCGGGGTGCTGTTTTTT. Translating gives CASNYRPNTGVLFF.

Details on this clonotype: Germline and junction disagree at one end, which may indicate a read error. V gene TRBV11-3 combines with J gene TRBJ1-1, with a tentative D call TRBD1 (5 bases). Germline CDR1 is SGHNT and CDR2 is YENEEA. CDR3 length: 15 residues. Here the CDR3 reads CANSLGGDLNTETFF. CDR3 coding DNA: TGTGCCAACAGCTTAGGAGGGGATCTGAACACTGAAACTTTCTTT.

Concerning this clonotype itself: At one boundary the junction diverges from the germline segment, which might be a read error. V is TRBV29-1 and J is TRBJ2-7; D tentatively reads TRBD1 or TRBD2 (5 bases each). There are 13 residues in the CDR3. Germline values: CDR1 SQVTM, CDR2 ANQGSEA. Here the CDR3 reads CSVEGDGTYDQYF. The CDR3 nucleotides read TGTAGCGTTGAAGGGGACGGAACCTACGATCAATACTTC.

On this clonotype: One end of the junction does not line up with germline, which may come from a read error. The rearrangement links TRBV29-1 to TRBJ1-2; 7 nucleotides match TRBD1. The germline V gene encodes CDR1 SQVTM and CDR2 ANQGSEA. This CDR3 contains 11 residues. DNA of the CDR3: TGTAGCGTTACGACAGGGAGCGGCTACACCTTC. Translated: CSVTTGSGYTF.

Comment on this clonotype: A junction end diverges from the germline sequence, so it may reflect a read error. The chain has TRBV5-5 and TRBJ2-7; D might be TRBD1 (6 bases). CDR3 length: 17 residues. Germline V CDR1 and CDR2: SGHKS, YYEKEE (reference sequence). In nucleotides, the CDR3 is TGTGCCGGCAGCGGCCTAGGGGGTGACCTTATGATGCACGAGCAGTATTTC. It codes for CAGSGLGGDLMMHEQYF.

In this sample, this clonotype turned up once. One end of the junction does not line up with germline, which may come from a read error. The rearrangement joins TRBV28 to TRBJ2-7; tentatively, D is TRBD2 (6 bases). This CDR3 has 13 amino acids. The V gene's germline CDR1 is MDHEN and CDR2 SYDVKM. Here the CDR3 reads CAAGFASDYEQYF. The CDR3 DNA reads as TGTGCCGCCGGATTCGCTAGCGACTACGAGCAGTATTTC.

Concerning this clonotype itself: Because it lacks the conserved phenylalanine or tryptophan at the end, this CDR3 is likely a read error. The genes are TRBV20-1 and TRBJ2-1; D is undetermined. Germline values: CDR1 DFQATT, CDR2 SNEGSKA (reference sequence). This CDR3 comprises 14 residues. CDR3 residues: CNAHRVATYNEQFL. CDR3 nucleotide sequence: TGCAATGCTCACCGGGTCGCCACCTACAATGAGCAGTTCTTA.

In the case of this clonotype: A read error may be the cause here, since a much bigger clone is one base away. This chain uses TRBV11-2 with TRBJ2-3; maybe TRBD2 (6 bases). Trimming removed 7 bases from V and 0 bases from J, with 11 bases in between. This CDR3 is built from 14 residues. Germline CDR1 is SGHAT and CDR2 is FQNNGV. The CDR3 DNA reads as TGTGCCAGCAACTTCGGGAGTAGCACAGATACGCAGTATTTT. Translating it yields CASNFGSSTDTQYF.

In this sample, this clonotype turned up once. At one end the junction does not follow the germline gene, possibly because of a read error. The gene calls are TRBV7-9 and TRBJ2-4; possibly TRBD2 for D (6 bases). The CDR3 consists of 15 residues. Germline V gene data show CDR1 as SEHNR and CDR2 as FQNEAQ (reference sequence). The CDR3 spells CASSLVTGVKNTQYF. The CDR3, as DNA: TGTGCCAGCAGCCTAGTAACGGGAGTCAAAAACACTCAGTACTTC.

A note on this clonotype: The germline gene is not matched at one end of the junction; a read error may be the cause. V is TRBV4-1 and J is TRBJ1-1; D gene ambiguous. This CDR3 is built from 11 residues. Germline CDR1 MGHRA, CDR2 YSYEKL. CDR3 DNA: TGTGCCAGCGGCCACGGCTCTGAAACTTTCTTT. This gives the protein CASGHGSETFF.

This clonotype has at least ten counts. The J gene is TRBJ2-1, the V gene TRBV28, with 9 positions matching TRBD2. Germline V gene lookup returns CDR1 MDHEN and CDR2 SYDVKM. The length of the CDR3 is 17 residues. V was pared by 3 bases and J by 4 bases, with 10 bases of the junction left unmatched. CDR3 in DNA: TGTGCCAGCAGTTTCAGGGCGGGACTAGCAGAATACAATGAGCAGTTCTTC. Amino acid sequence: CASSFRAGLAEYNEQFF.